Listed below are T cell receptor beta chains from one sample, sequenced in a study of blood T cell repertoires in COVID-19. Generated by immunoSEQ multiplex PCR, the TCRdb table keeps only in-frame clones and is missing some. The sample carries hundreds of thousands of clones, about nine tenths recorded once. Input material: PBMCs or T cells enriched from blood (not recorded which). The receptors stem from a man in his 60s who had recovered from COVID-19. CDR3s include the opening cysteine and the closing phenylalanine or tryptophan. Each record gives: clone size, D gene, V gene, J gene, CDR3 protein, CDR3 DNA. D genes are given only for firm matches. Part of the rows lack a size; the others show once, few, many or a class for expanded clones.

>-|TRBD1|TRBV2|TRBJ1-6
CASSDDRAASPLHF
TGTGCCAGCAGTGACGACAGGGCGGCTTCACCCCTCCACTTT
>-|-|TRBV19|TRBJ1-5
CASSGHREGNQPQHF
TGTGCCAGTAGTGGACACAGGGAAGGCAATCAGCCCCAGCATTTT
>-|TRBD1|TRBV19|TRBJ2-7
CASSAPRAGQGAYEQYF
TGTGCCAGTAGTGCCCCTCGTGCCGGACAGGGGGCCTACGAGCAGTACTTC
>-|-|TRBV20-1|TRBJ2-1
CSASLWGDPSLYNEQFF
TGCAGTGCTAGTCTTTGGGGGGACCCTAGCCTTTACAATGAGCAGTTCTTC
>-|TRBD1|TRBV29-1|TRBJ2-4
CSVEVTGGTIQYF
TGCAGCGTTGAGGTGACAGGGGGTACCATTCAGTACTTC
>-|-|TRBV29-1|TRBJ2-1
CSVALFNEQFF
TGCAGCGTTGCCCTCTTTAATGAGCAGTTCTTC
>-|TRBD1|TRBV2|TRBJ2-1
CASRAPGQGYNEQFF
TGTGCCAGCAGGGCGCCGGGACAGGGGTACAATGAGCAGTTCTTC
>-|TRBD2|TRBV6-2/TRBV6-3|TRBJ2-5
CASSWLAGGQETQYF
TGTGCCAGCAGTTGGCTAGCGGGGGGCCAAGAGACCCAGTACTTC
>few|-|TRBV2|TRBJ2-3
CASRGDGDTQYF
TGTGCCAGCAGGGGAGACGGGGATACGCAGTATTTT
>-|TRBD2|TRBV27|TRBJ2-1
CASSLWAGAPYNEQFF
TGTGCCAGCAGTTTATGGGCGGGAGCCCCCTACAATGAGCAGTTCTTC
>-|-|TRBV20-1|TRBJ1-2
CSSSGNYGYTF
TGCAGCTCCTCGGGTAACTATGGCTACACCTTC
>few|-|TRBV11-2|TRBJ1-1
CASSSWPGGTEAFF
TGTGCCAGCAGCTCTTGGCCGGGGGGCACTGAAGCTTTCTTT
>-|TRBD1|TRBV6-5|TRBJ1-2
CASSYGLDRVMRYTF
TGTGCCAGCAGTTACGGCCTGGACAGGGTGATGCGCTACACCTTC
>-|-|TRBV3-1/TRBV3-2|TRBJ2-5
CASSQSSVETQYF
TGTGCCAGCAGCCAAAGCAGCGTCGAGACCCAGTACTTC
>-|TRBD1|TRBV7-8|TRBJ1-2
CASSSAGTGYGYTF
TGTGCCAGCAGCTCAGCCGGGACAGGGTATGGCTACACCTTC
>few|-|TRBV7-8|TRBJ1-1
CASSRDRNMNTEAFF
TGTGCCAGCAGCCGAGACAGGAACATGAACACTGAAGCTTTCTTT
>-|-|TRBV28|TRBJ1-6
CASSSGGNSPLHF
TGTGCCAGCAGTTCCGGGGGTAATTCACCCCTCCACTTT